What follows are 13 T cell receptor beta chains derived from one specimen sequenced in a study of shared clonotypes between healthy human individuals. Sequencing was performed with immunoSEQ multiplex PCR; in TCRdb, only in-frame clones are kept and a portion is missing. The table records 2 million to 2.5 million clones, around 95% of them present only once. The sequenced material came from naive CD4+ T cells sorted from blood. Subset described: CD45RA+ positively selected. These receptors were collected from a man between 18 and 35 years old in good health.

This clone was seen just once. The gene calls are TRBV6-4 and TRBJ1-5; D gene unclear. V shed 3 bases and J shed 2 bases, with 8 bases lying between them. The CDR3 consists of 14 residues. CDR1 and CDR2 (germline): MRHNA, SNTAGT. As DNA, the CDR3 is TGTGCCAGCAGTGAAATGGTAGGCAATCAGCCCCAGCATTTT. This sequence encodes CASSEMVGNQPQHF.

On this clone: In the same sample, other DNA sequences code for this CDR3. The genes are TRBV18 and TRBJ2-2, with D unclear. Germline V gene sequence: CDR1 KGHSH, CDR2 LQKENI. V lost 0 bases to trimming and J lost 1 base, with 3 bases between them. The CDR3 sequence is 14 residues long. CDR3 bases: TGTGCCAGCTCACCACCAGGGAACACCGGGGAGCTGTTTTTT. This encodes CASSPPGNTGELFF.

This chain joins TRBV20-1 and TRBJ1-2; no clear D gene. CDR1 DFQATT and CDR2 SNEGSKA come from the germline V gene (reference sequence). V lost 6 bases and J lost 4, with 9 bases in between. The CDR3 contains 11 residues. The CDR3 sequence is CSAPGAYGYTF. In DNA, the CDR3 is TGCAGTGCCCCAGGTGCCTATGGCTACACCTTC.

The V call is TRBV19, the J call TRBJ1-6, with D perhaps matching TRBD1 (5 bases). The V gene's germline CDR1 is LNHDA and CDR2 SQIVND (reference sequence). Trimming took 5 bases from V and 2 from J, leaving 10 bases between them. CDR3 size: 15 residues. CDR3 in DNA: TGTGCCAGTAGTGGGGGACTGACCTATAATTCACCCCTCCACTTT. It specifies CASSGGLTYNSPLHF.

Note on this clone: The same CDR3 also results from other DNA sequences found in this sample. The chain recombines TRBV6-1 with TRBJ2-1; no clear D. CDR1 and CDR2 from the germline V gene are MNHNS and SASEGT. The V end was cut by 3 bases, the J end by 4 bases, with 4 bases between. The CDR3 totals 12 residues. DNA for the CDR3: TGTGCCAGCAGTGACCGGTACAATGAGCAGTTCTTC. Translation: CASSDRYNEQFF.

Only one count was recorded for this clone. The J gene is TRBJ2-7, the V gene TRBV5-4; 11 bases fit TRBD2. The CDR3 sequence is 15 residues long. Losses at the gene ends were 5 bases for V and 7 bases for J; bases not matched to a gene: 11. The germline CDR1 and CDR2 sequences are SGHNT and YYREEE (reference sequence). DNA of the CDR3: TGTGCCAGCAGTCTTAAACTAGCGGGAGTTGGAGAGCAGTACTTC. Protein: CASSLKLAGVGEQYF.

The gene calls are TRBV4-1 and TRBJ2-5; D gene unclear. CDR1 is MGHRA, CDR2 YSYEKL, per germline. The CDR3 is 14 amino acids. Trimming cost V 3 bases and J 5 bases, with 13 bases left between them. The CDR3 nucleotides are TGCGCCAGCAGCCAGGATACAGCTGTGGAGACCCAGTACTTC. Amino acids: CASSQDTAVETQYF.

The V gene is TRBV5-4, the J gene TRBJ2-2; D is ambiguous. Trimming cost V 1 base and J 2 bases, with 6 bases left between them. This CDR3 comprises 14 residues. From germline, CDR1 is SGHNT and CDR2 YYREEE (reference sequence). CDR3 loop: CASSLNRNTGELFF. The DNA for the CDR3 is TGTGCCAGCAGCTTGAACAGAAACACCGGGGAGCTGTTTTTT.

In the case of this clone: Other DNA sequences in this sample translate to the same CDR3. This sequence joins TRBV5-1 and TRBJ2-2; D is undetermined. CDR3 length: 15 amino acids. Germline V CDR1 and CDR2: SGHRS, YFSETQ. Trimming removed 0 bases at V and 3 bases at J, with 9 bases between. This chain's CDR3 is CASSLVPRDTGELFF. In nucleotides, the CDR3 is TGCGCCAGCAGCTTGGTTCCTAGGGACACCGGGGAGCTGTTTTTT.

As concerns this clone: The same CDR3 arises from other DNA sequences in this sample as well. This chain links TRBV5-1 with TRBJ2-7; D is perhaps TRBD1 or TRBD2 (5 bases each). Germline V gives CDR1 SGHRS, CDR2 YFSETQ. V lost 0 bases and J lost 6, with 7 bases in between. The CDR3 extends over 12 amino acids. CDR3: CASSLVGAEQYF. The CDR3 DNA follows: TGCGCCAGCAGCTTGGTCGGGGCCGAGCAGTACTTC.

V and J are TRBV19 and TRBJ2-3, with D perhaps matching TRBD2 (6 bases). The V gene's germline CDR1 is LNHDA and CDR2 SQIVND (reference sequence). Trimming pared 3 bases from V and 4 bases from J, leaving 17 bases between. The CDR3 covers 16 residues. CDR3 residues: CASSIPQRADPDTQYF. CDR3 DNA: TGTGCCAGTAGTATCCCACAGCGGGCAGACCCAGATACGCAGTATTTT.

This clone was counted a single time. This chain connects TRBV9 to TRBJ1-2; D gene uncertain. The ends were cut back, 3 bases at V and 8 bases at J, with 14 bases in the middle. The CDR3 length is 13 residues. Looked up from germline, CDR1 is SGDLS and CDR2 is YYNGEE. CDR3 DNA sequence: TGTGCCAGCAGCGAGGACCCGTATTCAGGCTACACCTTC. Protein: CASSEDPYSGYTF.

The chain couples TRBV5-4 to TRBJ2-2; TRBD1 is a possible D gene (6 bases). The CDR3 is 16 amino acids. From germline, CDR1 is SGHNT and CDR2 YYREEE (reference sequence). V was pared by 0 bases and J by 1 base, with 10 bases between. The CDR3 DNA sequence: TGTGCCAGCAGCTTGGGGTCAGGGGTGAACACCGGGGAGCTGTTTTTT. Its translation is CASSLGSGVNTGELFF.